Listed below are T cell receptor beta chains from one sample, sequenced in a study of beta chain features in type 1 diabetes. The data were produced by immunoSEQ multiplex PCR, yet TCRdb's version contains in-frame clones alone and is incomplete. This sample has about 390,000 clones; roughly 9.8% occur once, and the top ten carry over 0.45%. The sequencing sample was made of central memory CD4+ T cells from blood. These receptor sequences come from a man younger than 45 with type 1 diabetes. CDR3s include the opening cysteine and the closing phenylalanine or tryptophan. D genes are given only for firm matches.

d_call	v_call	cdr3_aa
.	TRBV5-1	CASGDTSWDTEAFF
.	TRBV25-1	CASSRDQETQYF
.	TRBV20-1	CSARAQEGAF
.	TRBV7-3	CASSLSGTGQPQHF
.	TRBV10-3	CAITPGLPINYGYTF
.	TRBV5-1	CASSQDGAIGAFF
.	TRBV7-2	CASSLTLGPQETQYF
TRBD2	TRBV28	CASSSAGTSEAEQYF
.	TRBV7-2	CASSPGQSSSEQYF
.	TRBV6-6	CASTPGGIGTDTQYF
.	TRBV7-7	CASSSGRDAEQYF
.	TRBV2	CASSDRVNGQYF
.	TRBV11-3	CASSQGFSGANVLTF
TRBD2	TRBV11-2	CASSPAGVLQETQYF
.	TRBV5-4	CASSLPGGSGNTIYF
.	TRBV29-1	CSVSRGMNTEAFF
TRBD2	TRBV5-1	CASSQVGGRGFDEQFF
.	TRBV5-1	CASSVQGGDEKLFF
.	TRBV30	CAWSVLLEDGELFF
TRBD2	TRBV5-6	CASSRGGEQFF
.	TRBV7-2	CASSLMGGWADTQYF
TRBD2	TRBV5-4	CASSLGLAGPLSTDTQYF
TRBD1	TRBV4-1	CASSLGQGKYTYEQYF
.	TRBV6-5	CASSPRRGGNQPQHF
.	TRBV30	CAWRSASRNSPLHF
TRBD1	TRBV6-5	CASSYSNRGSEKLFF
TRBD1	TRBV5-4	CASSPDRDRGPGTQYF
.	TRBV10-3	CAISESTREGMNTEAFF
TRBD2	TRBV5-6	CASRQTSGRRNEQFF